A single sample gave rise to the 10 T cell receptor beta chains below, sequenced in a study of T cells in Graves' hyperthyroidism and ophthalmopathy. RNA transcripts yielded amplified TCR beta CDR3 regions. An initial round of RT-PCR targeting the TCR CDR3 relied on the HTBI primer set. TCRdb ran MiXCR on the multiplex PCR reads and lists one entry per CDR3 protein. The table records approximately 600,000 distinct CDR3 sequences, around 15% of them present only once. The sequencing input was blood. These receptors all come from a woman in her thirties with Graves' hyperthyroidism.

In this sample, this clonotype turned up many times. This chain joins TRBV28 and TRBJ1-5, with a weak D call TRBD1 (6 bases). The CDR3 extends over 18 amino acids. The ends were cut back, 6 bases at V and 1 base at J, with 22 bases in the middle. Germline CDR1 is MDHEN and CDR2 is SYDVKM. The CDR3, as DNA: TGTGCCAGCAGCGGACCCCGCGCCGGGACACCCAGCAATCAGCCCCAGCATTTT. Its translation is CASSGPRAGTPSNQPQHF.

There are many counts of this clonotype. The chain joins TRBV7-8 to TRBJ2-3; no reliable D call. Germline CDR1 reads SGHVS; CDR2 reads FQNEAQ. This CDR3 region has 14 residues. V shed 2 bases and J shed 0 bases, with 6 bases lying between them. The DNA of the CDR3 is TGTGCCAGCAGCTTATTAGTTAGCACAGATACGCAGTATTTT. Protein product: CASSLLVSTDTQYF.

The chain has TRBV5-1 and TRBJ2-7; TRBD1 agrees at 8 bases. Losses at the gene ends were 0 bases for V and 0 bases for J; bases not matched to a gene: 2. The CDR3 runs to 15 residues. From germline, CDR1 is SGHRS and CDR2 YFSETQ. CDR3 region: CASSLGQGISYEQYF. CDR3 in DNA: TGCGCCAGCAGCTTGGGACAGGGGATCTCCTACGAGCAGTACTTC.

CDR3 in DNA: TGTGCCAGCAGTAACAGGGGACACCAAGAGACCCAGTACTTC. It encodes CASSNRGHQETQYF. The chain couples TRBV12-3 or TRBV12-4 to TRBJ2-5; 7 bases are a match to TRBD1. This CDR3 is built from 14 residues. Trimming at V came to 5 bases and at J to 0 bases, leaving 3 bases not matched to a gene.

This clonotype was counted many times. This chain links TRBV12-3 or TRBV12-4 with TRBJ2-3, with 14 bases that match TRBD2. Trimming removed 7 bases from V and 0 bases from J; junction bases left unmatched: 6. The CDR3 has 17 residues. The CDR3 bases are TGTGCCAGCACCGATGGGACTAGCGGGAGTAGCACAGATACGCAGTATTTT. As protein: CASTDGTSGSSTDTQYF.

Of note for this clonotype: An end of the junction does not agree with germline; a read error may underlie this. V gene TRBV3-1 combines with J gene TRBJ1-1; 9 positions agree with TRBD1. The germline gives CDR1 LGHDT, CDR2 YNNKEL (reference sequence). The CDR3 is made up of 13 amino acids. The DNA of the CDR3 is TGTACCAGCAGCCCGACAGGGGGGACTGAAGCTTTCTTT. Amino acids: CTSSPTGGTEAFF.

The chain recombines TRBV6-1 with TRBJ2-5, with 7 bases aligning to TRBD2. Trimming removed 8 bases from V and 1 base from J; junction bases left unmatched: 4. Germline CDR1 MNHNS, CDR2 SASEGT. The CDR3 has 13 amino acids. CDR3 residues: CASQWGGQETQYF. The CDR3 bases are TGTGCCAGCCAATGGGGGGGCCAAGAGACCCAGTACTTC.

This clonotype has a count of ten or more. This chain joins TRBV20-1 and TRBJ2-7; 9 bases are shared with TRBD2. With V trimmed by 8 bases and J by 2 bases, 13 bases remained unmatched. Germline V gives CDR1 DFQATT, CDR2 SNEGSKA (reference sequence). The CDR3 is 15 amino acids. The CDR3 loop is CSSHGASGNPYEQYF. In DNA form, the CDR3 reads TGCAGTTCTCACGGGGCTAGCGGGAACCCCTACGAGCAGTACTTC.

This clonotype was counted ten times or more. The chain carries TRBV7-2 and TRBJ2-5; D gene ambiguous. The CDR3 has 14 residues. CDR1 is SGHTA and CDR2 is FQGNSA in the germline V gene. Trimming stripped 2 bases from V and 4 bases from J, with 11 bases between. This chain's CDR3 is CASSLIVEGETQYF. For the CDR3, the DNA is TGTGCCAGCAGCTTAATAGTAGAAGGAGAGACCCAGTACTTC.

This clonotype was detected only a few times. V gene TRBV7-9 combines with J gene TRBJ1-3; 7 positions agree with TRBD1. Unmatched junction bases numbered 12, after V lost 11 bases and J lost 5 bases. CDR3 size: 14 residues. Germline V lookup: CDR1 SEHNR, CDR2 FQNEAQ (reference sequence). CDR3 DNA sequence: TGTGCCTGGGGACTGACAGGGATAAGAAACACCATATATTTT. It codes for CAWGLTGIRNTIYF.